The clone carrying this T cell receptor beta chain was seen many times. Its antigen is undetermined. The data are from a study of spatial heterogeneity in lung cancer. TCRdb re-called the 5' RACE reads through MiXCR, storing one row per CDR3 protein. The sample lists some 83,000 distinct CDR3 sequences, approximately 18% occurring once. Time point indicated: sample taken at primary tumor resection. Unsorted whole RNA of tumor, nontumor lung or frozen PBMC was sequenced. There were roughly 72 donors, all of them untreated patients with early-stage non-small cell lung cancer. The CDR3 is 15 residues long. Looked up from germline, CDR1 is MNHEY and CDR2 is SVGEGT. V shed 6 bases, J shed 5 bases, and the junction held 12 bases outside the gene matches. Whole-study results and caveats: Resection saw ubiquitous expanded tumor TCRs appear in blood more than follow-up did.

V usage is TRBV6-2 or TRBV6-3 and J usage is TRBJ1-1; 7 bases line up with TRBD1. This receptor was identified in a male donor with early-stage non-small cell lung cancer. This specimen consisted of PBMCs, obtained at surgery. The CDR3 protein is CASSGSRQGWTEAFF. In nucleotides, the CDR3 is TGTGCCAGCAGCGGGTCACGACAGGGATGGACTGAAGCTTTCTTT.